Described below is a single T cell receptor (beta chain) sequence and its context. Participants, about 18 to 90 years old, spanned around 26 US areas. The data stem from a study of blood T cell repertoires in COVID-19. Profiling relied on immunoSEQ multiplex PCR, and the TCRdb table lists in-frame clones only, not all of them. This sample carries approximately 300,000 clones, roughly 90% of them seen once, and the ten largest clones take 4% to 5.5%. Sample: PBMCs or T cells enriched from blood (not recorded which). The clonotype comes from a woman between 18 and 30 years old with acute COVID-19.

The CDR3 DNA follows: TGTGCCAGCAATACGGGCAATCAGCCCCAGCATTTT. Translating gives CASNTGNQPQHF. The chain carries TRBV12-3 or TRBV12-4 and TRBJ1-5; D is uncertain. The CDR3 is 12 amino acids. The V end lost 7 bases, the J end lost 2 bases, and 6 bases lay between the germline ends.